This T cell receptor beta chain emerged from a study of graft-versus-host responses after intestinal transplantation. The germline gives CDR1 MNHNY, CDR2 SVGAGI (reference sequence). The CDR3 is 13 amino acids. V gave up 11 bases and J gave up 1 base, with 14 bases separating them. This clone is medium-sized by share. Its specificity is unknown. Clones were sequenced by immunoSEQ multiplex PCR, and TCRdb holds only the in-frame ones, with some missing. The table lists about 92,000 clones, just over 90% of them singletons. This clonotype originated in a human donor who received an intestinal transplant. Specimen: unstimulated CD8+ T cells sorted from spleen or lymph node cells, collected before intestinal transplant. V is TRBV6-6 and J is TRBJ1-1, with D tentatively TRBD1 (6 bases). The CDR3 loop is CAGGAGENTEAFF. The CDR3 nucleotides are TGTGCCGGGGGGGCAGGGGAGAACACTGAAGCTTTCTTT.